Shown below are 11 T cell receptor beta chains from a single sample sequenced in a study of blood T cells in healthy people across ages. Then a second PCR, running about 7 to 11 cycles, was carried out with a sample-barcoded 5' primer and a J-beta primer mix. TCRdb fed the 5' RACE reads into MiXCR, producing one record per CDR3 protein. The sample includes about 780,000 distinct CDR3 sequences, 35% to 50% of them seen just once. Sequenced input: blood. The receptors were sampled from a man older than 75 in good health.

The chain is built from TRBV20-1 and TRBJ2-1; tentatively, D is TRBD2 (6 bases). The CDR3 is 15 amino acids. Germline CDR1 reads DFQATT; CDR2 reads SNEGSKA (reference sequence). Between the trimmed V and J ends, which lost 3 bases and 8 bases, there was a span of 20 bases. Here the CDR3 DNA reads TGCAGTGCTAGTCCCGTTGGGGGGAGCATCCATGAGCAGTTCTTC. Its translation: CSASPVGGSIHEQFF.

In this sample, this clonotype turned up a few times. The CDR3 nucleotides read TGTGCCAGCAGTGTCAGGGGACTCGATAATGGTGAGCAGTTCTTC. Its translation is CASSVRGLDNGEQFF. The chain employs TRBV28 and TRBJ2-1; D tentatively fits TRBD1 or TRBD2 (6 bases each). The CDR3 totals 15 residues. V was shortened by 5 bases and J by 9 bases, with 20 bases between the two germline ends. Germline V lookup: CDR1 MDHEN, CDR2 SYDVKM.

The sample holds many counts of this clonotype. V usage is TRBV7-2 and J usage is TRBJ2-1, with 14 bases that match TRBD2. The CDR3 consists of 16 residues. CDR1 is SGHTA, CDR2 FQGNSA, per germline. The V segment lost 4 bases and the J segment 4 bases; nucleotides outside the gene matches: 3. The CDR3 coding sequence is TGTGCCAGCAGCTCGGGACTAGCGGGAGCTTACAATGAGCAGTTCTTC. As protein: CASSSGLAGAYNEQFF.

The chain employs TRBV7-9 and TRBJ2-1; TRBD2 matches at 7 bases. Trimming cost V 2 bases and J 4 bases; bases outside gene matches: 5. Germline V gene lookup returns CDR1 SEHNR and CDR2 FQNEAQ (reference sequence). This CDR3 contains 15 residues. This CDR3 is CASSLSAGIYNEQFF. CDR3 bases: TGTGCCAGCAGCTTATCAGCGGGAATTTACAATGAGCAGTTCTTC.

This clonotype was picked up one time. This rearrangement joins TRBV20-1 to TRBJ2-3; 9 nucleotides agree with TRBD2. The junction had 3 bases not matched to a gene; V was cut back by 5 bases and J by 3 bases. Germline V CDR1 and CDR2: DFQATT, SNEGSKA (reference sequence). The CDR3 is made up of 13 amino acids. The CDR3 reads CSAVAGATDTQYF. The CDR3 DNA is TGCAGTGCTGTAGCGGGAGCAACAGATACGCAGTATTTT.

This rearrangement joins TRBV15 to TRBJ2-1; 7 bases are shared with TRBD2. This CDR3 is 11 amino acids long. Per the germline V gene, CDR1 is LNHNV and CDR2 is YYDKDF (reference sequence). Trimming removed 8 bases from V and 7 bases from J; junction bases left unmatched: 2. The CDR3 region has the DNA TGTGCCACCGGGACTACAAATGAGCAGTTCTTC. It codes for CATGTTNEQFF.

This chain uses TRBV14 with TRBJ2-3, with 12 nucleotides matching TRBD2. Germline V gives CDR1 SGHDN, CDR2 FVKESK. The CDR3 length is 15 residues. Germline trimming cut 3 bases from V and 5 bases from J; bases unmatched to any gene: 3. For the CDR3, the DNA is TGTGCCAGCAGCCAGAGGACTAGCGGGGTAGATACGCAGTATTTT. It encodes CASSQRTSGVDTQYF. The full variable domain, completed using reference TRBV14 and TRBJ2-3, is EAGVTQFPSHSVIEKGQTVTLRCDPISGHDNLYWYRRVMGKEIKFLLHFVKESKQDESGMPNNRFLAERTGGTYSTLKVQPAELEDSGVYFCASSQRTSGVDTQYFGPGTRLTVL.

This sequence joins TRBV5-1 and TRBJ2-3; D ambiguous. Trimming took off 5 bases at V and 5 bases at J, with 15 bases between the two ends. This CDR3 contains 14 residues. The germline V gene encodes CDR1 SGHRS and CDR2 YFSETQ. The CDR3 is CASRNGPYQDTQYF. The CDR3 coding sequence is TGCGCCAGCAGAAACGGGCCCTATCAAGATACGCAGTATTTT. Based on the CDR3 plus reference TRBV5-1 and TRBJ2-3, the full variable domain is KAGVTQTPRYLIKTRGQQVTLSCSPISGHRSVSWYQQTPGQGLQFLFEYFSETQRNKGNFPGRFSGRQFSNSRSEMNVSTLELGDSALYLCASRNGPYQDTQYFGPGTRLTVL.

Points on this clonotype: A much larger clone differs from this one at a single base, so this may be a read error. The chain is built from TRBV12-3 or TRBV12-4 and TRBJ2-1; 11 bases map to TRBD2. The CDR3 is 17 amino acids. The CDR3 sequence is CAGSLVSGRVPYNEQFF. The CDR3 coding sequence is TGTGCCGGCAGTTTGGTTAGCGGGAGGGTTCCCTACAATGAGCAGTTCTTC.

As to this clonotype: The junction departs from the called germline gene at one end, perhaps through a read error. The CDR3 nucleotides read TGCGGTGCTGGAGATGGGCAGGCTAGCACAGATACGCAGTATTTT. Protein: CGAGDGQASTDTQYF. The J gene is TRBJ2-3, the V gene TRBV20-1; D remains ambiguous. The CDR3 is 15 residues long. Germline CDR1 and CDR2: DFQATT and SNEGSKA (reference sequence).

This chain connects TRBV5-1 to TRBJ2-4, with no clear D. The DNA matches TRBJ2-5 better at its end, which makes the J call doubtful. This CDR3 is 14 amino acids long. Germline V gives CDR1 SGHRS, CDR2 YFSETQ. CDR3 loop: CASSLVGTKETQYF. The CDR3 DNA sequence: TGCGCCAGCAGCTTGGTAGGCACCAAAGAGACCCAGTACTTC.